Sequencing of this T cell receptor (beta chain) was carried out in a study of human T cells and chemical hapten exposure. This clonotype has only a few counts. This sample's time point: patch test 1, 2 weeks after DPC sensitization. Specified treatment: therapeutic diphenylcyclopropenone sensitization with weekly scalp DPC. TCRdb reprocessed the RACE reads with MiXCR, giving one entry per CDR3 protein. The table includes roughly 380,000 distinct CDR3 sequences, 4.8% detected once. This receptor was taken from a woman between 50 and 59 years old with alopecia areata. Some clones in this sample may be carry-over from other donors' samples. This specimen consisted of whole blood, obtained in connection with sensitization to the hapten diphenylcyclopropenone (DPC).

CDR3 sequence (DNA): TGTGCCATCAGTGAGGTAGGGGAAGATACGCAGTATTTT. Its translation is CAISEVGEDTQYF. The chain has TRBV10-3 and TRBJ2-3, with TRBD1 as a possible D gene (5 bases). Trimming took off 2 bases at V and 5 bases at J, with 8 bases between the two ends. Germline lookup yields CDR1 ENHRY and CDR2 SYGVKD. CDR3 length: 13 residues.